These 19 T cell receptor beta chains were sequenced from one sample in a study of T-cell memory formation after mild COVID-19. TCRdb processed the 5' RACE reads anew with MiXCR; each CDR3 protein has one entry. The sample contains some 190,000 distinct CDR3 sequences, 18% of which appear only once. The sample taken for sequencing was PBMCs or a T cell subset sorted from them (not recorded which). The receptors were sampled from an adult woman who had mild COVID-19 (a few samples of this study predate the infection). Cell type and time point are not known.

This clonotype was observed a few times. The chain uses TRBV12-3 or TRBV12-4 and TRBJ1-2, with D hard to call. The CDR3 length is 15 residues. V lost 5 bases and J 0 bases, leaving 13 bases between the germline ends. CDR3 residues: CASSTIQRANYGYTF. In DNA form, the CDR3 reads TGTGCCAGCAGTACTATTCAAAGGGCTAACTATGGCTACACCTTC.

This clonotype was counted many times. The rearrangement joins TRBV20-1 to TRBJ2-3; D unclear. The V and J ends lost 3 bases and 1 base respectively, with 5 bases between them. The CDR3 sequence is 12 residues long. Germline V gene sequence: CDR1 DFQATT, CDR2 SNEGSKA (reference sequence). The CDR3 loop reads CSARRRTDTQYF. The CDR3 DNA follows: TGCAGTGCTAGGAGGCGCACAGATACGCAGTATTTT.

This chain joins TRBV4-2 and TRBJ2-3; D is perhaps TRBD1 or TRBD2 (5 bases each). The V gene lost 0 bases and the J gene lost 2 bases, with 9 bases spanning the gap. This CDR3 contains 15 residues. Germline V gives CDR1 LGHNA, CDR2 YNFKEQ. CDR3 protein: CASSQEWGSTDTQYF. CDR3 DNA: TGTGCCAGCAGCCAAGAATGGGGGTCCACAGATACGCAGTATTTT.

There are a few counts of this clonotype. J is TRBJ2-7 and V is TRBV24-1, with a possible D match to TRBD1 (6 bases). V gave up 2 bases and J gave up 0 bases, with 10 bases separating them. The CDR3 runs to 15 residues. Germline CDR1 and CDR2: KGHDR and SFDVKD. CDR3 sequence: CATSDSGHLSYEQYF. CDR3 DNA sequence: TGTGCCACCAGTGATTCGGGACACCTCTCCTACGAGCAGTACTTC.

The chain couples TRBV3-1 to TRBJ1-3; no reliable D call. The length of the CDR3 is 14 residues. Between the trimmed V and J ends, which lost 5 bases and 0 bases, there was a span of 8 bases. CDR1 is LGHDT and CDR2 is YNNKEL in the germline V gene (reference sequence). The CDR3 DNA is TGTGCCAGCAGCACCCTGAGCTCTGGAAACACCATATATTTT. Encoded protein: CASSTLSSGNTIYF.

This clonotype was detected a few times. The chain has TRBV4-3 and TRBJ1-4, with a weak D call TRBD1 (5 bases). Germline CDR1 LGHNA, CDR2 YSLEER. This CDR3 has 15 amino acids. V was trimmed by 6 bases and J by 3 bases, leaving 14 bases between them. CDR3 amino acids: CASRDGHRSNEKLFF. The CDR3 DNA follows: TGCGCCAGCAGAGATGGACACCGGTCTAATGAAAAACTGTTTTTT.

This sequence joins TRBV18 and TRBJ2-1, with TRBD2 matching over 12 bases. V gave up 3 bases and J gave up 0 bases; unmatched junction bases: 3. This CDR3 region has 17 residues. Germline CDR1 KGHSH, CDR2 LQKENI. This CDR3 is CASSPGLAGISYNEQFF. As DNA, the CDR3 is TGTGCCAGCTCACCTGGACTAGCGGGGATCTCCTACAATGAGCAGTTCTTC.

This clonotype turned up a few times. The gene calls are TRBV4-2 and TRBJ1-1, with unresolved D. This CDR3 region has 14 residues. Between the trimmed V and J ends, which lost 0 bases and 4 bases, there was a span of 9 bases. Germline assignment: CDR1 LGHNA and CDR2 YNFKEQ. The CDR3 is CASSQEARSTEAFF. The CDR3 DNA follows: TGTGCCAGCAGCCAAGAGGCCAGGAGCACTGAAGCTTTCTTT.

This clonotype turned up a few times. The rearrangement uses TRBV20-1 and TRBJ2-5, with D possibly matching TRBD1 (6 bases). Germline V gene data show CDR1 as DFQATT and CDR2 as SNEGSKA (reference sequence). CDR3 length: 12 residues. CDR3 DNA sequence: TGCAGCCTGAGAACAGGGAAAGAGACCCAGTACTTC. It encodes CSLRTGKETQYF.

The chain uses TRBV12-3 or TRBV12-4 and TRBJ2-6; no firm D call. Trimming stripped 6 bases from V and 0 bases from J, with 3 bases between. CDR3 length: 13 residues. The CDR3: CASRYSGANVLTF. The CDR3 bases are TGTGCCAGCAGATACTCTGGGGCCAACGTCCTGACTTTC.

V and J are TRBV5-5 and TRBJ1-1, with D possibly being TRBD1 (5 bases). The CDR3 length is 15 residues. V was cut by 0 bases and J by 3 bases, with 12 bases left in between. Looked up from germline, CDR1 is SGHKS and CDR2 is YYEKEE (reference sequence). Here the CDR3 reads CASSLALSGHTEAFF. In DNA, the CDR3 is TGTGCCAGCAGCTTGGCTCTGTCAGGGCACACTGAAGCTTTCTTT.

The chain has TRBV18 and TRBJ1-1, with a tentative D call TRBD1 (5 bases). The V and J ends lost 3 bases and 3 bases respectively, with 11 bases between them. The CDR3 sequence is 14 residues long. Germline V CDR1 and CDR2: KGHSH, LQKENI. CDR3 sequence (DNA): TGTGCCAGCTCACCGAGCAGAGGGGACACTGAAGCTTTCTTT. It codes for CASSPSRGDTEAFF.

This clonotype was observed at least ten times. DNA for the CDR3: TGCGCCAGCAGTTTCGCCGGAGGAGAGACCCAGTACTTC. Its protein product is CASSFAGGETQYF. The chain employs TRBV10-2 and TRBJ2-5, with D possibly being TRBD2 (5 bases). The CDR3 loop spans 13 amino acids. V gave up 5 bases and J gave up 4 bases, with 11 bases separating them. Germline V lookup: CDR1 WSHSY, CDR2 SAAADI.

CDR3: CASSYSRQGFGYGYTF. DNA for the CDR3: TGTGCCAGCAGTTACTCGAGACAGGGATTTGGGTATGGCTACACCTTC. The chain recombines TRBV6-5 with TRBJ1-2, with 7 bases lining up with TRBD1. The CDR3 runs to 16 residues. Germline values: CDR1 MNHEY, CDR2 SVGAGI. J lost 5 bases, V lost 0 bases, and 9 bases had no gene match.

This clonotype was recorded a few times. The genes are TRBV9 and TRBJ1-2; no firm D call. The V gene's germline CDR1 is SGDLS and CDR2 YYNGEE. V was cut by 5 bases and J by 6 bases, with 11 bases left in between. CDR3 length equals 12 residues. The CDR3 reads CASRADSHGYTF. The DNA for the CDR3 is TGTGCCAGCAGGGCGGATTCCCATGGCTACACCTTC.

This clonotype was detected only a few times. The J gene is TRBJ1-1, the V gene TRBV30; D call uncertain. The germline V gene encodes CDR1 GTSNPN and CDR2 SVGIG (reference sequence). This CDR3 has 14 amino acids. Trimming took off 4 bases at V and 4 bases at J, with 16 bases between the two ends. The CDR3: CAWTPRGGGTEAFF. The CDR3 DNA reads as TGTGCCTGGACCCCCAGAGGTGGAGGCACTGAAGCTTTCTTT.

V is TRBV3-1 and J is TRBJ2-7; 13 bases fit TRBD2. There are 15 residues in the CDR3. After removal of 5 bases from V and 5 bases from J, the junction contained 6 bases not matched to a gene. Germline V gene lookup returns CDR1 LGHDT and CDR2 YNNKEL (reference sequence). The CDR3 DNA reads TGTGCCAGCAGCATGGGACTAGCGGGGAGGGACGAGCAGTACTTC. It translates to CASSMGLAGRDEQYF.

This clonotype was seen a few times. V usage is TRBV7-6 and J usage is TRBJ2-1; TRBD2 is a possible D gene (6 bases). V was pared by 5 bases and J by 3 bases, with 14 bases between. CDR1 is SGHVS, CDR2 FNYEAQ, per germline. The CDR3 spans 15 residues. The CDR3 loop reads CASSPRDGGYNEQFF. CDR3 DNA sequence: TGTGCCAGCAGCCCCCGCGACGGGGGCTACAATGAGCAGTTCTTC. Full variable domain (rest looked up from reference TRBV7-6 and TRBJ2-1): GAGVSQSPRYKVTKRGQDVALRCDPISGHVSLYWYRQALGQGPEFLTYFNYEAQQDKSGLPNDRFSAERPEGSISTLTIQRTEQRDSAMYRCASSPRDGGYNEQFFGPGTRLTVL.

The gene calls are TRBV7-2 and TRBJ2-7; the D gene is possibly TRBD2 (6 bases). This CDR3 is 16 amino acids long. Germline V gene sequence: CDR1 SGHTA, CDR2 FQGNSA. V lost 5 bases and J 4 bases, leaving 21 bases between the germline ends. In nucleotides, the CDR3 is TGTGCCAGCAGCCCGCGGTTTGGGGGGAGTAGTTACGAGCAGTACTTC. Its protein product is CASSPRFGGSSYEQYF.